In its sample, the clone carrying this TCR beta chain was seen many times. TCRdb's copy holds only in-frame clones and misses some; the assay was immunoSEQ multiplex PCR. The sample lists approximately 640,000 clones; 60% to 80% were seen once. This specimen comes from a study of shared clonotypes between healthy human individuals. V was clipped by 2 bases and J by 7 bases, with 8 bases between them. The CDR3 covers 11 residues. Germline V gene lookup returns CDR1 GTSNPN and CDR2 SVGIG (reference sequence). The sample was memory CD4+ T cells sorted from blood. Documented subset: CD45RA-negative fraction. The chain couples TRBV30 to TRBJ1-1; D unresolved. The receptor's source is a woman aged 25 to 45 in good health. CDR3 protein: CAWSRRIEAFF. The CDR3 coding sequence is TGTGCCTGGAGTCGGAGGATTGAAGCTTTCTTT.